These 21 T cell receptor beta chains came from one sample sequenced in a study of blood T cell repertoires in COVID-19. Assay used: immunoSEQ multiplex PCR; TCRdb lists only in-frame clones, some missing. The sample yields approximately 250,000 clones, under 85% seen once. Sequenced sample: peripheral blood. The receptors derive from a human donor in a cohort sampled during active COVID-19.

V gene TRBV2 combines with J gene TRBJ1-4; 8 nucleotides agree with TRBD1. Germline V gene sequence: CDR1 SNHLY, CDR2 FYNNEI. This CDR3 has 15 amino acids. V lost 4 bases to trimming and J lost 7 bases; unmatched junction nucleotides: 8. The CDR3 DNA is TGTGCCAGCAGTGCCCAGGGGGCTGTCGGTGAAAAACTGTTTTTT. Encoded protein: CASSAQGAVGEKLFF.

The genes are TRBV28 and TRBJ1-2; possible D gene TRBD1, 5 bases. This CDR3 region has 15 residues. The germline V and J ends were trimmed by 5 bases and 2 bases, with 15 bases remaining between them. Germline values: CDR1 MDHEN, CDR2 SYDVKM. The CDR3 coding sequence is TGTGCCAGCAGTCGAGCGGGGGGTAAGAACTATGGCTACACCTTC. It yields the protein CASSRAGGKNYGYTF.

This rearrangement joins TRBV3-1 (or the pseudogene TRBV3-2) to TRBJ2-1, with 12 bases that match TRBD2. Looked up from germline, CDR1 is LGHDT and CDR2 is YNNKEL (reference sequence). J was trimmed by 0 bases and V by 4 bases; bases with no gene match: 4. This CDR3 contains 17 residues. The CDR3 nucleotides read TGTGCCAGCAGCCTTCGACTAGCGGGGGCCTCCTACAATGAGCAGTTCTTC. This translates into CASSLRLAGASYNEQFF.

In its sample, this clone was seen a few times. This chain connects TRBV7-2 to TRBJ2-7; D might be TRBD2 (6 bases). Trimming pared 2 bases from V and 5 bases from J, leaving 7 bases between. CDR3 length equals 12 residues. Per the germline V gene, CDR1 is SGHTA and CDR2 is FQGNSA. CDR3 amino acids: CASSLTGDEQYF. The CDR3 DNA reads TGTGCCAGCAGCTTAACGGGGGACGAGCAGTACTTC.

V and J are TRBV7-9 and TRBJ1-1, with a weak D call TRBD1 (5 bases). The V gene's germline CDR1 is SEHNR and CDR2 FQNEAQ (reference sequence). The length of the CDR3 is 13 residues. Trimming cost V 2 bases and J 10 bases, with 14 bases left between them. CDR3: CASSLFRGKRAFF. Written as DNA, the CDR3 is TGTGCCAGCAGCTTATTTCGGGGGAAGCGAGCTTTCTTT.

This rearrangement joins TRBV2 to TRBJ1-4; possible D gene TRBD1, 5 bases. Germline V CDR1 and CDR2: SNHLY, FYNNEI. V was shortened by 1 base and J by 8 bases, with 11 bases between the two germline ends. The CDR3 sequence is 14 residues long. CDR3: CASSEGATAEKLFF. DNA of the CDR3: TGTGCCAGCAGTGAAGGAGCGACAGCGGAAAAACTGTTTTTT.

The V call is TRBV27, the J call TRBJ2-1; tentative D call: TRBD2 (5 bases). The CDR3 extends over 15 amino acids. V was shortened by 4 bases and J by 9 bases, with 19 bases between the two germline ends. Germline V gives CDR1 MNHEY, CDR2 SMNVEV (reference sequence). The CDR3 DNA sequence: TGTGCCAGCAGTTCTACCGACTATGTTTCGTCTGAGCAGTTCTTC. Translating gives CASSSTDYVSSEQFF.

The genes are TRBV18 and TRBJ1-2; 7 nucleotides align to TRBD1. The length of the CDR3 is 14 residues. The V gene's germline CDR1 is KGHSH and CDR2 LQKENI. The V segment lost 0 bases and the J segment 8 bases; nucleotides outside the gene matches: 6. The CDR3 nucleotides are TGTGCCAGCTCACCACCGACTCGGACAGGCGGCTACACCTTC. Translation: CASSPPTRTGGYTF.

The rearrangement links TRBV18 to TRBJ2-5; D may be TRBD1 (5 bases). The CDR3 length is 13 residues. The V gene lost 5 bases and the J gene lost 4 bases, with 11 bases spanning the gap. Germline V gives CDR1 KGHSH, CDR2 LQKENI. CDR3 region: CASSGDSGETQYF. The DNA for the CDR3 is TGTGCCAGCTCAGGTGACAGTGGAGAGACCCAGTACTTC.

The chain couples TRBV6-5 to TRBJ2-1; possibly TRBD1 for D (7 bases). The CDR3 spans 15 residues. Trimming removed 7 bases from V and 9 bases from J, with 22 bases in between. CDR1 and CDR2 from the germline V gene are MNHEY and SVGAGI. The CDR3 sequence: CASTLRQGGVGEQFF. CDR3 DNA sequence: TGTGCCAGCACCCTAAGGCAGGGGGGTGTGGGTGAGCAGTTCTTC.

The chain carries TRBV7-2 and TRBJ2-6; 8 bases are shared with TRBD2. The length of the CDR3 is 16 residues. Germline CDR1 SGHTA, CDR2 FQGNSA. The V segment lost 3 bases and the J segment 0 bases; nucleotides outside the gene matches: 1. CDR3 protein: CASSFSGNSGANVLTF. The CDR3 DNA is TGTGCCAGCAGCTTTAGCGGGAACTCTGGGGCCAACGTCCTGACTTTC.

The V gene is TRBV6-6, the J gene TRBJ1-2, with a weak D call TRBD1 (6 bases). The CDR3 covers 18 residues. Deletions cut 5 bases from V and 4 bases from J, with 26 bases between. The germline V gene has CDR1 MNHNY and CDR2 SVGAGI (reference sequence). The CDR3 DNA reads as TGTGCCAGCAGTCATCACAATCCCGGCGGGGGGCGCATCTATGGCTACACCTTC. It is translated as CASSHHNPGGGRIYGYTF.

This clone was seen more than once but under ten times. The chain uses TRBV5-1 and TRBJ2-3; 11 bases are a match to TRBD2. Germline trimming cut 7 bases from V and 6 bases from J; bases unmatched to any gene: 13. CDR1 SGHRS and CDR2 YFSETQ come from the germline V gene. This CDR3 has 16 residues. The CDR3 DNA follows: TGCGCCAGCTCCTCAGGGGCTAGCGGGGGGACGGATACGCAGTATTTT. This codes for CASSSGASGGTDTQYF.

For the CDR3, the DNA is TGTGCCACCAGTGATTTCCCAGGCAACACTGAAGCTTTCTTT. This encodes CATSDFPGNTEAFF. The chain uses TRBV24-1 and TRBJ1-1; D gene ambiguous. Germline CDR1 reads KGHDR; CDR2 reads SFDVKD. CDR3 length: 14 residues. The germline V and J ends were trimmed by 1 base and 2 bases, with 7 bases remaining between them.

This chain uses TRBV4-1 with TRBJ1-4, with 7 bases that match TRBD1. The CDR3 sequence is 16 residues long. The V gene's germline CDR1 is MGHRA and CDR2 YSYEKL. V gave up 2 bases and J gave up 7 bases; unmatched junction bases: 10. Here the CDR3 DNA reads TGCGCCAGCAGCCAACCCATACAGGGGATCCCTGAAAAACTGTTTTTT. Its protein product is CASSQPIQGIPEKLFF.

Concerning this clone itself: Other DNA sequences in the same sample also yield this CDR3. The V call is TRBV7-3, the J call TRBJ2-2; 7 bases map to TRBD1. Germline-derived CDR1 and CDR2 are SGHTA and FQGTGA. J lost 4 bases, V lost 1 base, and 3 bases had no gene match. The CDR3 is 15 amino acids. CDR3 residues: CASSLRGGLTGELFF. In nucleotides, the CDR3 is TGTGCCAGCAGCTTAAGAGGGGGCCTCACCGGGGAGCTGTTTTTT.

The gene calls are TRBV12-3 or TRBV12-4 and TRBJ1-2; D is ambiguous. The length of the CDR3 is 13 residues. V lost 3 bases to trimming and J lost 1 base, with 6 bases between them. The CDR3 is CASSFANNYGYTF. The CDR3, as DNA: TGTGCCAGCAGTTTTGCGAATAACTATGGCTACACCTTC.

This clone was seen a handful of times. The V call is TRBV19, the J call TRBJ2-3; D gene uncertain. V was trimmed by 3 bases and J by 6 bases, leaving 16 bases between them. CDR1 is LNHDA, CDR2 SQIVND, per germline (reference sequence). This CDR3 has 15 residues. The CDR3 DNA reads TGTGCCAGTAGTATCGGCCTCAGGCTTAGGGATACGCAGTATTTT. Protein: CASSIGLRLRDTQYF.

The chain has TRBV29-1 and TRBJ2-5; TRBD1 aligns across 9 bases. The V segment lost 1 base and the J segment 10 bases; nucleotides outside the gene matches: 7. CDR1 is SQVTM, CDR2 ANQGSEA, per germline. The CDR3 consists of 13 residues. CDR3 sequence reads: CSVEGTGVRVQYF. The CDR3 nucleotides read TGCAGCGTTGAAGGGACAGGGGTAAGGGTCCAGTACTTC.

The chain employs TRBV5-4 and TRBJ1-3; D might be TRBD1 (5 bases). Trimming shortened V by 4 bases and J by 6 bases, and 14 bases separated the two germline ends. The CDR3 runs 14 residues. Germline V gives CDR1 SGHNT, CDR2 YYREEE (reference sequence). CDR3 protein: CASSPLGQANTIYF. The CDR3 DNA is TGTGCCAGCAGCCCACTGGGGCAGGCAAACACCATATATTTT.

In its sample, this clone was seen once. The chain recombines TRBV7-8 with TRBJ1-2, with D possibly TRBD1 on 5 matching bases. Trimming left V 2 bases short and J 8 bases short, with 24 bases between. CDR3 length equals 17 residues. Per the germline V gene, CDR1 is SGHVS and CDR2 is FQNEAQ. CDR3 sequence: CASSLSLWQGIRGGYTF. CDR3 bases: TGTGCCAGCAGCTTATCTTTGTGGCAGGGAATACGAGGCGGCTACACCTTC.